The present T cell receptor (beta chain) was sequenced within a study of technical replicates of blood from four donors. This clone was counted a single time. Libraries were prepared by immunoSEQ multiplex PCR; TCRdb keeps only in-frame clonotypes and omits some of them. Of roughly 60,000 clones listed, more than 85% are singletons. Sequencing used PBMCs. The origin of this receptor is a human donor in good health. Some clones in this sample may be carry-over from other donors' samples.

CDR3 protein: CAISAGTGVSIYEQYF. As DNA, the CDR3 is TGTGCCATCAGTGCCGGGACAGGAGTCTCGATCTACGAGCAGTACTTC. The chain couples TRBV10-3 to TRBJ2-7; 8 bases agree with TRBD1. The CDR3 has 16 residues. Germline loops: CDR1 ENHRY, CDR2 SYGVKD. The V gene end was trimmed by 4 bases and the J gene end by 3 bases; junction bases not matched to a gene: 11.